The 28 T cell receptor beta chains below come from one sample, sequenced in a study of blood T cell repertoires in COVID-19. Generated by immunoSEQ multiplex PCR, the TCRdb table keeps only in-frame clones and is missing some. The sample consists of fewer than 250,000 clones, 85% of them appearing once. The source material was peripheral blood. All receptors come from a woman aged 60 to 75 with active or convalescent COVID-19.

The chain combines TRBV19 with TRBJ2-2, with 7 bases matching TRBD2. Germline trimming cut 6 bases from V and 5 bases from J; bases unmatched to any gene: 9. Germline V lookup: CDR1 LNHDA, CDR2 SQIVND (reference sequence). The CDR3 loop spans 15 amino acids. The CDR3 spells CASRGRGEGTGELFF. DNA of the CDR3: TGTGCCAGTAGGGGGAGGGGAGAGGGGACCGGGGAGCTGTTTTTT.

As DNA, the CDR3 is TGTGCCAGCAGCTCCCTAGACGTTCTTAGCGCAACCTACGAGCAGTACTTC. This gives the protein CASSSLDVLSATYEQYF. The rearrangement joins TRBV11-3 to TRBJ2-7; a possible D gene is TRBD2 (5 bases). The V gene lost 4 bases and the J gene lost 2 bases, with 21 bases spanning the gap. Germline CDR1 is SGHNT and CDR2 is YENEEA. This CDR3 is built from 17 residues.

This clone was detected only a few times. Other DNA sequences in the same sample also yield this CDR3. J is TRBJ1-2 and V is TRBV19; D might be TRBD1 (6 bases). Germline V lookup: CDR1 LNHDA, CDR2 SQIVND (reference sequence). This CDR3 has 15 residues. V was shortened by 1 base and J by 4 bases, with 13 bases between the two germline ends. CDR3 in DNA: TGTGCCAGTAGTATAGCGGGGGGCTCCGGCTATGGCTACACCTTC. It translates to CASSIAGGSGYGYTF.

The chain combines TRBV2 with TRBJ1-5; maybe TRBD1 (5 bases). Germline V gene data show CDR1 as SNHLY and CDR2 as FYNNEI. The CDR3 spans 13 residues. Trimming stripped 8 bases from V and 6 bases from J, with 14 bases between. CDR3 in amino acids: CASLGGTGQPQHF. DNA for the CDR3: TGTGCCAGCCTTGGCGGGACGGGTCAGCCCCAGCATTTT.

This clone was found once. The V and J genes are TRBV27 and TRBJ2-1; tentatively, D is TRBD1 (6 bases). The V gene's germline CDR1 is MNHEY and CDR2 SMNVEV (reference sequence). The CDR3 is 15 amino acids. Trimming shortened V by 3 bases and J by 8 bases, and 17 bases separated the two germline ends. The CDR3 spells CASSFRQGFIDEQFF. In DNA form, the CDR3 reads TGTGCCAGCAGTTTTCGTCAGGGGTTCATCGATGAGCAGTTCTTC.

The chain recombines TRBV19 with TRBJ2-7; 13 nucleotides match TRBD2. Germline CDR1 and CDR2: LNHDA and SQIVND (reference sequence). This CDR3 region has 16 residues. The trim removed 4 bases at V and 3 bases at J, leaving 6 bases unmatched. CDR3 residues: CASSNYGLAGDYEQYF. The CDR3 DNA is TGTGCCAGTAGTAACTACGGACTAGCGGGAGACTACGAGCAGTACTTC.

The rearrangement uses TRBV10-3 and TRBJ2-1; TRBD2 matches at 14 bases. Trimming cost V 3 bases and J 4 bases; bases outside gene matches: 5. The CDR3 contains 17 residues. Germline V gives CDR1 ENHRY, CDR2 SYGVKD. Here the CDR3 DNA reads TGTGCCATCAGTGAAGGGACTAGCGGGGGCAAATACAATGAGCAGTTCTTC. It specifies CAISEGTSGGKYNEQFF.

This rearrangement joins TRBV7-8 to TRBJ1-5; TRBD1 might be the D (6 bases). Germline V gene lookup returns CDR1 SGHVS and CDR2 FQNEAQ. The CDR3 length is 15 residues. V was cut by 5 bases and J by 2 bases, with 13 bases left in between. The chain's CDR3 is CASSPLGGGNQPQHF. CDR3 coding DNA: TGTGCCAGCAGCCCTTTAGGGGGGGGCAATCAGCCCCAGCATTTT.

V is TRBV9 and J is TRBJ1-3, with 8 bases that match TRBD1. CDR3 size: 15 residues. V lost 3 bases, J lost 0 bases, and 2 bases stayed unmatched. CDR1 is SGDLS and CDR2 is YYNGEE in the germline V gene. CDR3: CASSAGTGSGNTIYF. The DNA of the CDR3 is TGTGCCAGCAGCGCCGGGACAGGCTCTGGAAACACCATATATTTT.

The gene calls are TRBV11-3 and TRBJ1-3, with D possibly being TRBD1 (6 bases). Germline CDR1 reads SGHNT; CDR2 reads YENEEA. V was trimmed by 4 bases and J by 0 bases, leaving 16 bases between them. CDR3 size: 17 residues. The CDR3 here is CASSSRPGQGSGNTIYF. In DNA form, the CDR3 reads TGTGCCAGCAGCTCCCGGCCGGGACAAGGCTCTGGAAACACCATATATTTT.

V gene TRBV7-9 combines with J gene TRBJ2-7; D may be TRBD2 (6 bases). Trimming removed 5 bases at V and 2 bases at J, with 13 bases between. This CDR3 comprises 14 residues. The germline gives CDR1 SEHNR, CDR2 FQNEAQ (reference sequence). DNA for the CDR3: TGTGCCAGCAGCCTCGCGGGGAGGCCCTACGAGCAGTACTTC. It translates to CASSLAGRPYEQYF. The whole variable domain, filled in from reference TRBV7-9 and TRBJ2-7, reads DTGVSQNPRHKITKRGQNVTFRCDPISEHNRLYWYRQTLGQGPEFLTYFQNEAQLEKSRLLSDRFSAERPKGSFSTLEIQRTEQGDSAMYLCASSLAGRPYEQYFGPGTRLTVT.

The rearrangement links TRBV6-5 to TRBJ2-7, with D tentatively TRBD1 (5 bases). Germline CDR1 reads MNHEY; CDR2 reads SVGAGI. V was clipped by 6 bases and J by 0 bases, with 15 bases between them. This CDR3 is built from 15 residues. The CDR3 DNA follows: TGTGCCAGCAGACCCGATTGGGGCCTCTCCTACGAGCAGTACTTC. Its protein product is CASRPDWGLSYEQYF.

The CDR3 DNA reads TGCAGCGTTGCACCACAGGGTCCGAACACTGAAGCTTTCTTT. Amino acids: CSVAPQGPNTEAFF. V usage is TRBV29-1 and J usage is TRBJ1-1; D might be TRBD1 (6 bases). The CDR3 is made up of 14 amino acids. Germline CDR1 reads SQVTM; CDR2 reads ANQGSEA. Trimming took 4 bases from V and 1 from J, leaving 13 bases between them.

V is TRBV12-1 and J is TRBJ1-3; the table assigns TRBD1, which was not confirmed against the DNA. TRBV12-1 is flagged as a pseudogene. This CDR3 has 16 amino acids. The CDR3 sequence: CASSRPLDRGRNTIYF. In DNA, the CDR3 is TGTGCCAGCAGCCGCCCTCTGGACAGGGGGCGTAACACCATATATTTT.

The gene calls are TRBV29-1 and TRBJ1-2, with D unclear. Trimming removed 5 bases at V and 8 bases at J, with 15 bases between. Germline CDR1 is SQVTM and CDR2 is ANQGSEA. The CDR3 length is 12 residues. The CDR3 here is CSVRPSAGGYTF. CDR3 bases: TGCAGCGTTCGGCCTTCAGCGGGCGGCTACACCTTC.

The chain carries TRBV7-9 and TRBJ1-1, with 8 bases that match TRBD1. Germline CDR1 reads SEHNR; CDR2 reads FQNEAQ (reference sequence). The CDR3 length is 15 residues. Losses at the gene ends were 5 bases for V and 10 bases for J; bases not matched to a gene: 15. The CDR3 DNA follows: TGTGCCAGCAGCCTAGGGGATGACAGGGGATGGATAGCTTTCTTT. Protein product: CASSLGDDRGWIAFF. Combining the CDR3 with reference TRBV7-9 and TRBJ1-1 gives the whole variable domain DTGVSQNPRHKITKRGQNVTFRCDPISEHNRLYWYRQTLGQGPEFLTYFQNEAQLEKSRLLSDRFSAERPKGSFSTLEIQRTEQGDSAMYLCASSLGDDRGWIAFFGQGTRLTVV.

The J gene is TRBJ1-2, the V gene TRBV20-1, with D possibly being TRBD1 (6 bases). Trimming pared 3 bases from V and 6 bases from J, leaving 17 bases between. This CDR3 has 14 residues. Germline V gene lookup returns CDR1 DFQATT and CDR2 SNEGSKA (reference sequence). CDR3 DNA sequence: TGCAGTGCTAGTAATTCAGGGGTAAAGGATGGCTACACCTTC. It encodes CSASNSGVKDGYTF.

This chain connects TRBV11-2 to TRBJ1-2, with 8 bases that match TRBD1. The CDR3 loop spans 13 amino acids. Germline-derived CDR1 and CDR2 are SGHAT and FQNNGV. With 5 bases clipped from V and 2 bases from J, the junction kept 1 base outside the gene matches. CDR3 residues: CASSRTGNYGYTF. CDR3 DNA sequence: TGTGCCAGCAGCCGGACAGGGAACTATGGCTACACCTTC.

V gene TRBV5-4 combines with J gene TRBJ2-1, with TRBD2 matching over 8 bases. This CDR3 is built from 16 residues. V shed 0 bases, J shed 0 bases, and the junction held 2 bases outside the gene matches. Germline V lookup: CDR1 SGHNT, CDR2 YYREEE (reference sequence). The CDR3 region is CASSLASGSSYNEQFF. For the CDR3, the DNA is TGTGCCAGCAGCTTGGCCAGCGGGAGCTCCTACAATGAGCAGTTCTTC.

The chain employs TRBV12-3 or TRBV12-4 and TRBJ1-3; D remains ambiguous. CDR3 length: 11 amino acids. Trimming stripped 6 bases from V and 2 bases from J, with 2 bases between. The CDR3 sequence is CASSAGNTIYF. The CDR3 coding sequence is TGTGCCAGCAGCGCTGGAAACACCATATATTTT.

The rearrangement uses TRBV6-6 and TRBJ2-2; TRBD2 matches at 13 bases. The CDR3 spans 19 residues. Trimming cost V 5 bases and J 2 bases; bases outside gene matches: 11. In germline, CDR1 is MNHNY, CDR2 SVGAGI (reference sequence). The CDR3 nucleotides are TGTGCCAGCAGTCCGGGGGTGGGACTAGCGGGGCGAAACACCGGGGAGCTGTTTTTT. This translates into CASSPGVGLAGRNTGELFF.

This rearrangement joins TRBV20-1 to TRBJ2-7; TRBD2 matches 9 bases. CDR3 size: 12 residues. CDR1 is DFQATT and CDR2 is SNEGSKA in the germline V gene (reference sequence). With 3 bases clipped from V and 3 bases from J, the junction kept 0 bases outside the gene matches. The CDR3 DNA follows: TGCAGTGCTAGTAGCGGGGGCTACGAGCAGTACGTC. Residues: CSASSGGYEQYV.

The rearrangement joins TRBV7-7 to TRBJ2-1, with a weak D call TRBD1 (6 bases). The CDR3 runs 15 residues. The germline V gene encodes CDR1 SSHAT and CDR2 FNYEAQ (reference sequence). In nucleotides, the CDR3 is TGTGTTAGCAGCCTAACCGGGACAAGGTCTGATGAGCAGTTCTTC. Amino acid sequence: CVSSLTGTRSDEQFF.

This clone was counted between two and nine times. This CDR3 reads CTSSQEERPLAGLGETQYF. CDR3 DNA: TGCACCAGCAGCCAAGAGGAGCGACCGCTAGCGGGACTGGGGGAGACCCAGTACTTC. The rearrangement joins TRBV1 to TRBJ2-5; the listed D gene, TRBD2, was not tested against the DNA. TRBV1 is described as a pseudogene. CDR3 length: 19 amino acids.

Comment on this clone: Within the sample, other DNA sequences also encode this same CDR3. The V gene is TRBV12-3 or TRBV12-4, the J gene TRBJ1-1; D remains unclear. This CDR3 has 12 amino acids. Trimming took off 6 bases at V and 1 base at J, with 6 bases between the two ends. The chain's CDR3 is CASSPRNTEAFF. The DNA of the CDR3 is TGTGCCAGCAGCCCCCGGAACACTGAAGCTTTCTTT.

The V call is TRBV5-1, the J call TRBJ1-6, with TRBD1 as a possible D gene (6 bases). CDR3 length equals 16 residues. CDR1 is SGHRS, CDR2 YFSETQ, per germline. The V end was cut by 5 bases, the J end by 10 bases, with 22 bases between. CDR3 sequence: CASRAGMRTENSPLHF. As DNA, the CDR3 is TGCGCCAGCAGGGCAGGTATGAGGACAGAGAACTCACCCCTCCACTTT. The full variable domain, completed using reference TRBV5-1 and TRBJ1-6, is KAGVTQTPRYLIKTRGQQVTLSCSPISGHRSVSWYQQTPGQGLQFLFEYFSETQRNKGNFPGRFSGRQFSNSRSEMNVSTLELGDSALYLCASRAGMRTENSPLHFGNGTRLTVT.

This clone has a single count. The V and J genes are TRBV25-1 and TRBJ2-5; perhaps TRBD2 as D (6 bases). Trimming took off 2 bases at V and 10 bases at J, with 11 bases between the two ends. Germline V CDR1 and CDR2: MGHDK, SYGVNS. This CDR3 contains 12 residues. CDR3 residues: CASSEGTFGQYF. DNA of the CDR3: TGTGCCAGCAGTGAAGGGACTTTTGGCCAGTACTTC.

The chain carries TRBV29-1 and TRBJ1-1; D ambiguous. Germline V gene data show CDR1 as SQVTM and CDR2 as ANQGSEA. The CDR3 contains 13 residues. The ends were cut back, 1 base at V and 1 base at J, with 7 bases in the middle. CDR3 region: CSVEVAGNTEAFF. Written as DNA, the CDR3 is TGCAGCGTTGAAGTTGCCGGGAACACTGAAGCTTTCTTT.